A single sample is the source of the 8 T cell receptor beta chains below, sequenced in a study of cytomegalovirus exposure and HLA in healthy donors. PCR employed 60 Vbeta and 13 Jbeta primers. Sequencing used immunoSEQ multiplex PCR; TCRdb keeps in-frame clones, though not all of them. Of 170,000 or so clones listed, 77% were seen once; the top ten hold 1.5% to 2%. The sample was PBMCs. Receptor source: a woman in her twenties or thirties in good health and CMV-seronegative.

CDR3 sequence (DNA): TGTGCCAGCAGCCCTGTCAAAGGGACAGGACTAAATGAGCAGTTCTTC. Amino acids: CASSPVKGTGLNEQFF. The chain has TRBV14 and TRBJ2-1, with TRBD1 matching over 8 bases. In germline, CDR1 is SGHDN, CDR2 FVKESK. CDR3 length: 16 residues. Trimming cost V 4 bases and J 7 bases; bases outside gene matches: 12. The full variable domain, in which reference TRBV14 and TRBJ2-1 provide the parts outside the CDR3, is EAGVTQFPSHSVIEKGQTVTLRCDPISGHDNLYWYRRVMGKEIKFLLHFVKESKQDESGMPNNRFLAERTGGTYSTLKVQPAELEDSGVYFCASSPVKGTGLNEQFFGPGTRLTVL.

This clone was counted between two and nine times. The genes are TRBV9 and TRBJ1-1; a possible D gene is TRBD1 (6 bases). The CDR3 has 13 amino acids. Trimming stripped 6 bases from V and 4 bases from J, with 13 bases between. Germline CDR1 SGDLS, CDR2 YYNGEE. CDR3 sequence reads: CASNPGDVTEAFF. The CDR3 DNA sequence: TGTGCCAGCAACCCAGGGGACGTCACTGAAGCTTTCTTT.

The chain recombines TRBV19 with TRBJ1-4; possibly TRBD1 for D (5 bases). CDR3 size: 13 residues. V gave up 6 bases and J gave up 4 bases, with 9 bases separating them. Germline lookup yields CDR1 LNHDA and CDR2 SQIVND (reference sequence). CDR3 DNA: TGTGCCAGTAGGAGGGACTTTAATGAAAAACTGTTTTTT. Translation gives CASRRDFNEKLFF.

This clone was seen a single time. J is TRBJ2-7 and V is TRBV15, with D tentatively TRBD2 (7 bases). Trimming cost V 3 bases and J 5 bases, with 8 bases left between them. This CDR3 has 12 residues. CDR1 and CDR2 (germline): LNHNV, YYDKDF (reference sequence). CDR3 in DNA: TGTGCCACCAGCAGGGGGGGGCACGAGCAGTACTTC. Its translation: CATSRGGHEQYF.

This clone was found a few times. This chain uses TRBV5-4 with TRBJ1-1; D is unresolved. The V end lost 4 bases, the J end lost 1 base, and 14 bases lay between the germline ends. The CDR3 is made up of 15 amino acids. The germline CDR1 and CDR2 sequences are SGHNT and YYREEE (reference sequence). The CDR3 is CASSPGGGRNTEAFF. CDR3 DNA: TGTGCCAGCAGCCCGGGAGGAGGGAGGAACACTGAAGCTTTCTTT.

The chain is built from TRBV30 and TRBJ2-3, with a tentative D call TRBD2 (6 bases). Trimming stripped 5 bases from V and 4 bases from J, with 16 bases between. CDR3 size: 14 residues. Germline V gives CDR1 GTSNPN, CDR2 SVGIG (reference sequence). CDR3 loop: CAWGGTSGADTQYF. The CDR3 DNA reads TGTGCCTGGGGAGGGACTTCTGGGGCAGATACGCAGTATTTT. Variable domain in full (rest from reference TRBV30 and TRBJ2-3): SQTIHQWPATLVQPVGSPLSLECTVEGTSNPNLYWYRQAAGRGLQLLFYSVGIGQISSEVPQNLSASRPQDRQFILSSKKLLLSDSGFYLCAWGGTSGADTQYFGPGTRLTVL.

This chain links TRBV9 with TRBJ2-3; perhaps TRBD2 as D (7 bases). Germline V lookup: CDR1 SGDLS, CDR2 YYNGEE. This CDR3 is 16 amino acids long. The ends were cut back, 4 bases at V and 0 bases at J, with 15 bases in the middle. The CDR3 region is CASSSVGGASTDTQYF. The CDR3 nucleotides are TGTGCCAGCAGCTCCGTAGGGGGGGCTAGCACAGATACGCAGTATTTT. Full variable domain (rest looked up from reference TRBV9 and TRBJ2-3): DSGVTQTPKHLITATGQRVTLRCSPRSGDLSVYWYQQSLDQGLQFLIQYYNGEERAKGNILERFSAQQFPDLHSELNLSSLELGDSALYFCASSSVGGASTDTQYFGPGTRLTVL.

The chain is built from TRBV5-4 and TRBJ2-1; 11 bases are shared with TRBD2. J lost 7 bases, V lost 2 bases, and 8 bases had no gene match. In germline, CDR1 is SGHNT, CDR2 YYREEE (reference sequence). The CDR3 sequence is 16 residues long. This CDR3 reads CASSFSIAGGINEQFF. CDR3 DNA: TGTGCCAGCAGCTTTTCCATAGCGGGAGGGATTAATGAGCAGTTCTTC.